The clone carrying this T cell receptor beta chain was detected a few times. Here immunoSEQ multiplex PCR was the method, and the copy in TCRdb shows in-frame clones only, minus some. Of 180,000 or so clones in the sample, approximately 85% were seen once. The data originate from a study of blood T cell repertoires in COVID-19. Study-wide background: Acute-phase and convalescent COVID-19 samples originated in the United States, Italy and Spain.

Trimming took 6 bases from V and 5 from J; bases not matched to a gene: 3. CDR1 SEHNR and CDR2 FQNEAQ come from the germline V gene (reference sequence). The CDR3 runs to 12 residues. The material sequenced was peripheral blood. This TCR came from an elderly woman with acute or convalescent COVID-19. V and J are TRBV7-9 and TRBJ1-1, with 7 positions matching TRBD1. The CDR3 bases are TGTGCCAGCAGAAAACAGGGGACTGAAGCTTTCTTT. Protein: CASRKQGTEAFF.